The 27 T cell receptor beta chains below were found in one sample sequenced in a study of shared clonotypes between healthy human individuals. Only in-frame clones appear in the TCRdb table, and some are missing; sequencing was by immunoSEQ multiplex PCR. The table has 110,000 or so clones, about 70% seen once. The specimen sequenced was memory CD8+ T cells sorted from blood. This sample's subset: CD45RO+ cells pooled with CCR7-negative TemRA cells. These receptors all stem from a woman in her 30s in good health.

The chain combines TRBV2 with TRBJ2-7; 7 nucleotides line up with TRBD2. V gave up 5 bases and J gave up 1 base; unmatched junction bases: 11. The germline gives CDR1 SNHLY, CDR2 FYNNEI. CDR3 length: 16 amino acids. The CDR3 sequence: CASSYPGTTLSYEQYF. In DNA, the CDR3 is TGTGCCAGCAGTTACCCCGGGACTACCCTATCCTACGAGCAGTACTTC.

This chain links TRBV4-1 with TRBJ2-1; D possibly corresponds to TRBD2 (6 bases). This CDR3 is 16 amino acids long. Germline values: CDR1 MGHRA, CDR2 YSYEKL. The V end was cut by 1 base, the J end by 7 bases, with 17 bases between. The CDR3 DNA reads as TGCGCCAGCAGCCAAGTACGGGGGAGGTTTTCGAATGAGCAGTTCTTC. It codes for CASSQVRGRFSNEQFF.

This clone came up a few times. The chain uses TRBV6-4 and TRBJ2-1, with TRBD1 matching 9 bases. The germline CDR1 and CDR2 sequences are MRHNA and SNTAGT. The CDR3 consists of 15 residues. Trimming cost V 3 bases and J 6 bases; bases outside gene matches: 6. The CDR3 nucleotides read TGTGCCAGCAGTGAAGCCGGACAGGGGAGCAATGAGCAGTTCTTC. Its translation: CASSEAGQGSNEQFF.

The sample holds many counts of this clone. V and J are TRBV5-1 and TRBJ2-3; D is uncertain. With 5 bases removed from V and 3 bases from J, the gap between germline ends came to 10 bases. The CDR3 totals 13 residues. Germline V gives CDR1 SGHRS, CDR2 YFSETQ. The CDR3 spells CASSSTITDTQYF. For the CDR3, the DNA is TGCGCCAGCAGTTCAACGATTACAGATACGCAGTATTTT. The full variable domain, with the rest looked up from reference TRBV5-1 and TRBJ2-3, is KAGVTQTPRYLIKTRGQQVTLSCSPISGHRSVSWYQQTPGQGLQFLFEYFSETQRNKGNFPGRFSGRQFSNSRSEMNVSTLELGDSALYLCASSSTITDTQYFGPGTRLTVL.

The chain uses TRBV11-3 and TRBJ2-7; D remains unclear. Germline CDR1 and CDR2: SGHNT and YENEEA. The V end was cut by 2 bases, the J end by 4 bases, with 12 bases between. The CDR3 is 14 residues long. CDR3 sequence reads: CASSLQVMGYEQYF. As DNA, the CDR3 is TGTGCCAGCAGCTTACAAGTAATGGGGTACGAGCAGTACTTC.

This chain links TRBV13 with TRBJ2-7; the D is unclear. CDR1 is PRHDT and CDR2 is FYEKMQ in the germline V gene (reference sequence). The CDR3 is made up of 12 amino acids. With 7 bases removed from V and 2 bases from J, the gap between germline ends came to 9 bases. CDR3 sequence: CASIKGTYEQYF. DNA for the CDR3: TGTGCCAGCATAAAGGGAACCTACGAGCAGTACTTC.

The gene calls are TRBV6-6 and TRBJ2-7, with D unresolved. V lost 5 bases, J lost 5 bases, and 13 bases lay in between. The length of the CDR3 is 13 residues. The V gene's germline CDR1 is MNHNY and CDR2 SVGAGI (reference sequence). CDR3 in amino acids: CASSPLSVHEQYF. The DNA of the CDR3 is TGTGCCAGCAGTCCCCTGTCAGTCCACGAGCAGTACTTC.

This clone was counted only a few times. CDR3: CAWREGPEQYF. The DNA of the CDR3 is TGTGCCTGGAGAGAGGGGCCGGAGCAGTACTTC. The chain links TRBV30 to TRBJ2-5; possibly TRBD1 or TRBD2 for D (5 bases each). This CDR3 is built from 11 residues. Trimming shortened V by 3 bases and J by 11 bases, and 13 bases separated the two germline ends. CDR1 and CDR2 from the germline V gene are GTSNPN and SVGIG (reference sequence).

The rearrangement joins TRBV10-3 to TRBJ1-1; D gene uncertain. Trimming left V 1 base short and J 0 bases short, with 6 bases between. CDR1 and CDR2 (germline): ENHRY, SYGVKD. The CDR3 runs to 14 residues. DNA for the CDR3: TGTGCCATCAGTGAGTTCCTCATGAACACTGAAGCTTTCTTT. It specifies CAISEFLMNTEAFF.

This clone appeared a few times. Likely a read error: the CDR3 ends without its conserved phenylalanine or tryptophan. Because the CDR3's place on the DNA is in doubt, the DNA is left out and the CDR3 is given as listed by TCRdb. V usage is TRBV12-5 and J usage is TRBJ2-7. Per the germline V gene, CDR1 is LGHNT and CDR2 is FRNRAP. Including both end residues, the CDR3 is 13 amino acids long. The CDR3 region is CASGLVKGPVPTH.

This clone was observed a few times. A much more abundant neighbour one base away suggests this may be a read error. CDR3 DNA sequence: TGTGCCAGCAGTGTATCGTACGAGCAGTACTTC. Its protein product is CASSVSYEQYF. The rearrangement uses TRBV2 and TRBJ2-7; D ambiguous. From germline, CDR1 is SNHLY and CDR2 FYNNEI. V lost 4 bases, J lost 4 bases, and 5 bases lay in between. The CDR3 is 11 amino acids.

This sequence joins TRBV5-1 and TRBJ2-7, with D possibly matching TRBD2 (6 bases). V was trimmed by 0 bases and J by 1 base, leaving 14 bases between them. This CDR3 is built from 16 residues. CDR1 is SGHRS and CDR2 is YFSETQ in the germline V gene. The CDR3 reads CASSLAYGGMSYEQYF. In nucleotides, the CDR3 is TGCGCCAGCAGCTTGGCGTACGGGGGTATGTCCTACGAGCAGTACTTC.

The V call is TRBV2, the J call TRBJ2-3; D gene ambiguous. The V end lost 4 bases, the J end lost 2 bases, and 10 bases lay between the germline ends. CDR1 is SNHLY and CDR2 is FYNNEI in the germline V gene. The CDR3 contains 14 residues. CDR3 residues: CASSAGFHTDTQYF. CDR3 in DNA: TGTGCCAGCAGTGCGGGTTTTCACACAGATACGCAGTATTTT.

Many counts were recorded for this clone. The sample carries other DNA sequences with the same CDR3. The V gene is TRBV29-1, the J gene TRBJ2-7, with D perhaps TRBD2 (6 bases). Trimming took 4 bases from V and 3 from J, leaving 13 bases between them. The CDR3 consists of 13 residues. In germline, CDR1 is SQVTM, CDR2 ANQGSEA. In DNA form, the CDR3 reads TGCAGCGTTGGTTCGGGGGAACACTACGAGCAGTACTTC. It specifies CSVGSGEHYEQYF.

This clone was seen a single time. The chain is built from TRBV5-6 and TRBJ2-7; 9 bases agree with TRBD2. CDR1 is SGHDT, CDR2 YYEEEE, per germline. Trimming at V came to 0 bases and at J to 1 base, leaving 14 bases not matched to a gene. This CDR3 region has 19 residues. The CDR3 nucleotides are TGTGCCAGCAGCTTGGTATTTATTAGCGGGAGCCGTTTGTCCTACGAGCAGTACTTC. This encodes CASSLVFISGSRLSYEQYF.

The chain combines TRBV28 with TRBJ2-7; 11 bases fit TRBD1. The CDR3 totals 16 residues. Germline CDR1 and CDR2: MDHEN and SYDVKM. V was clipped by 6 bases and J by 4 bases; unmatched bases: 11. The CDR3, as DNA: TGTGCCAGCAGCTATGCCCCGGGACAGGGGGGTTACGAGCAGTACTTC. It yields the protein CASSYAPGQGGYEQYF.

This clone appeared once. This chain uses TRBV19 with TRBJ1-1; D ambiguous. V dropped 6 bases and J dropped 5 bases, with 19 bases sitting between them. CDR1 is LNHDA and CDR2 is SQIVND in the germline V gene (reference sequence). The CDR3 covers 15 residues. Here the CDR3 DNA reads TGTGCCAGTAGAACGACCCCCTCTTACGATACTGAAGCTTTCTTT. The encoded protein is CASRTTPSYDTEAFF.

This chain joins TRBV21-1 and TRBJ1-2. TRBV21-1 is assigned pseudogene status. The CDR3 covers 14 residues. The CDR3 loop reads CASRRSGTSYGYTF. CDR3 nucleotide sequence: TGTGCCAGCAGGAGGTCAGGAACTTCCTATGGCTACACCTTC.

J is TRBJ2-3 and V is TRBV1. TRBV1 is given as a pseudogene. This CDR3 contains 15 residues. Written as DNA, the CDR3 is TGCACCAGCAGCCACGCGTCGGGCCCAACAGATACGCAGTATTTT. Encoded protein: CTSSHASGPTDTQYF.

This CDR3 reads CASSPSPSGLRSTEAFF. The DNA of the CDR3 is TGTGCCAGCAGTCCCAGTCCCTCAGGGTTAAGGAGCACTGAAGCTTTCTTT. The chain has TRBV28 and TRBJ1-1; D is perhaps TRBD1 (5 bases). CDR3 length: 17 residues. Germline loops: CDR1 MDHEN, CDR2 SYDVKM. V lost 5 bases and J 4 bases, leaving 23 bases between the germline ends.

This chain links TRBV15 with TRBJ2-1; 10 nucleotides agree with TRBD1. Germline CDR1 reads LNHNV; CDR2 reads YYDKDF (reference sequence). V was clipped by 4 bases and J by 7 bases; unmatched bases: 7. This CDR3 has 15 amino acids. In DNA, the CDR3 is TGTGCCACCAGCATCGACAGGGGGCGGTGGAATGAGCAGTTCTTC. This translates into CATSIDRGRWNEQFF.

The chain employs TRBV28 and TRBJ2-7, with D possibly matching TRBD1 (6 bases). Germline CDR1 and CDR2: MDHEN and SYDVKM. There are 15 residues in the CDR3. Trimming removed 2 bases at V and 2 bases at J, with 13 bases between. CDR3 sequence reads: CASSLLVHRAYEQYF. The CDR3 coding sequence is TGTGCCAGCAGTTTACTCGTTCACAGGGCCTACGAGCAGTACTTC.

J is TRBJ1-4 and V is TRBV11-2; 7 bases agree with TRBD1. Trimming took 5 bases from V and 7 from J; bases not matched to a gene: 13. CDR3 length: 16 residues. CDR1 is SGHAT, CDR2 FQNNGV, per germline. The CDR3 bases are TGTGCCAGCAGCCATGCGCGGGAGGGGGCAGGTGAAAAACTGTTTTTT. Protein: CASSHAREGAGEKLFF. The whole variable domain, filled in from reference TRBV11-2 and TRBJ1-4, reads EAGVAQSPRYKIIEKRQSVAFWCNPISGHATLYWYQQILGQGPKLLIQFQNNGVVDDSQLPKDRFSAERLKGVDSTLKIQPAKLEDSAVYLCASSHAREGAGEKLFFGSGTQLSVL.

CDR3 region: CASSQPGNEAFF. The CDR3 DNA follows: TGCGCCAGCAGCCAACCGGGGAATGAAGCTTTCTTT. The chain has TRBV4-1 and TRBJ1-1; no firm D call. In germline, CDR1 is MGHRA, CDR2 YSYEKL. The CDR3 contains 12 residues. V shed 2 bases and J shed 7 bases, with 8 bases lying between them.

The chain combines TRBV27 with TRBJ2-3, with D possibly TRBD2 on 6 matching bases. V was cut by 8 bases and J by 1 base, with 16 bases left in between. Germline V gives CDR1 MNHEY, CDR2 SMNVEV (reference sequence). CDR3 length: 15 residues. In DNA, the CDR3 is TGTGCCAGCGCCGGGGGACTCCTCCGCACAGATACGCAGTATTTT. Its translation: CASAGGLLRTDTQYF.

This clone was counted only a few times. The CDR3 DNA follows: TGTGCCAGCAGCTTGATGTGGGGTCCCTGGGATGGCTACACCTTC. It codes for CASSLMWGPWDGYTF. V usage is TRBV5-6 and J usage is TRBJ1-2; D is unresolved. Germline values: CDR1 SGHDT, CDR2 YYEEEE. V lost 1 base to trimming and J lost 6 bases, with 16 bases between them. This CDR3 has 15 amino acids.

The rearrangement joins TRBV28 to TRBJ1-5, with D perhaps matching TRBD1 (5 bases). The germline V and J ends were trimmed by 5 bases and 0 bases, with 17 bases remaining between them. CDR3 size: 17 residues. Germline V gene lookup returns CDR1 MDHEN and CDR2 SYDVKM. In nucleotides, the CDR3 is TGTGCCAGCAGTCCACTGGGCAGGGCCTATAGCAATCAGCCCCAGCATTTT. The encoded protein is CASSPLGRAYSNQPQHF.